This T cell receptor beta chain was obtained from a study of blood T cell repertoires in COVID-19. Study-level background: The study drew acute and convalescent COVID-19 samples from the United States, Italy and Spain. T cells, B-cell-depleted T cells, or PBMCs provided the cDNA or gDNA that served as material.

Study processing details: How many nucleated cells were present was estimated from reference gene primer amplification. Generated by immunoSEQ multiplex PCR, the TCRdb table keeps only in-frame clones and is missing some. That table gives V, J and clone size, and the DNA gave D and trimming. The sample lists almost 200,000 clones, 75% to 85% occurring once. Patients from Seattle were sampled longitudinally, starting during active infection. The clonotype was recovered from a woman aged 40-49 years with COVID-19, enrolled during active disease. Sequenced sample: peripheral blood.

The CDR3 loop is CASSIVQGNTEAFF. In DNA form, the CDR3 reads TGTGCCAGCAGTATCGTACAGGGGAACACTGAAGCTTTCTTT. The J gene is TRBJ1-1, the V gene TRBV6-6; D possibly corresponds to TRBD1 (6 bases). The CDR3 loop spans 14 amino acids. Germline lookup yields CDR1 MNHNY and CDR2 SVGAGI (reference sequence). V lost 5 bases, J lost 1 base, and 11 bases lay in between.